This TCR beta chain derives from a study of CD8 T cells in ankylosing spondylitis. General observations from the study: From matched ankylosing spondylitis synovial fluid, disease-linked clones were reportedly recovered at significantly enriched levels. A motif of several highly homologous TCR beta variants was seen as apparently characteristic of ankylosing spondylitis blood. Earlier work had already found some motif variants in reactive arthritis synovial fluid and blood.

The V segment lost 2 bases and the J segment 4 bases; nucleotides outside the gene matches: 12. This CDR3 comprises 17 residues. Germline V gene data show CDR1 as LGHDT and CDR2 as YNNKEL (reference sequence). TCRdb itself ran the 5' RACE reads through MiXCR, one entry per CDR3 protein. The sample consists of roughly 180,000 distinct CDR3 sequences, approximately 9.9% of them appearing once. Remarks on this clonotype: Antigen specificity is unknown.

The specimen was blood, either unsorted or a sorted T cell fraction (not recorded which). The chain uses TRBV3-1 and TRBJ2-7; 9 bases agree with TRBD1. The sequence derives from a female donor with ankylosing spondylitis or in good health (not recorded which). Here the CDR3 DNA reads TGTGCCAGCAGCCAAAAGGGACAGGGCCTCCGCTGGTACGAGCAGTACTTC. This gives the protein CASSQKGQGLRWYEQYF.